Listed below are T cell receptor beta chains from one sample, sequenced in a study of shared clonotypes between healthy human individuals. The data were produced by immunoSEQ multiplex PCR, yet TCRdb's version contains in-frame clones alone and is incomplete. This repertoire shows about 520,000 clones, roughly 80% found once; its top ten account for approximately 12%. The source material was PBMCs. Every receptor here comes from a woman in her thirties or forties in good health. Some clones in this sample may be carry-over from other donors' samples. Both conserved end residues are part of each CDR3. Fields, in order: clone size, CDR3 length, D gene, J gene, V gene, CDR3 DNA, CDR3 protein. D genes are given only for firm matches. Clone size is not always given. Where it is, it says once, few, many or a class for expanded clones.

.	15	.	TRBJ1-3	TRBV5-1	TGCGCCAGCAGCCGGGACGGGAGCTCTGGAAACACCATATATTTT	CASSRDGSSGNTIYF
.	16	TRBD1	TRBJ2-7	TRBV7-2	TGTGCCAGCAGCTCCTGGCGGGACAGGGGGGGGTACGAGCAGTACTTC	CASSSWRDRGGYEQYF
.	14	TRBD1	TRBJ2-7	TRBV5-4	TGTGCCAGCAGCTTGGAACAGGGGGCTCTCGGGCAGTACTTC	CASSLEQGALGQYF
.	15	.	TRBJ2-5	TRBV19	TGTGCCAGTAGTAGAAGGAACAGGGGAGGGGAGACCCAGTACTTC	CASSRRNRGGETQYF
.	11	.	TRBJ2-7	TRBV6-4	TGTGCCAGCAGTGTTGGGAGCGAGCAGTACTTC	CASSVGSEQYF
.	15	TRBD2	TRBJ2-1	TRBV9	TGTGCCAGCAGCGCCTCCGGGACTAGACCCAATGAGCAGTTCTTC	CASSASGTRPNEQFF
.	14	.	TRBJ1-1	TRBV4-3	TGCGCCAGCAGCCAGGGCAGCTTGAACACTGAAGCTTTCTTT	CASSQGSLNTEAFF
once	14	.	TRBJ2-2	TRBV7-2	TGTGCCAGCAGCCCCTTTCTCTTTGGCGGGGAGCTGTTTTTT	CASSPFLFGGELFF
.	14	.	TRBJ2-1	TRBV11-2	TGTGCCAGCAGCAACCGGGACTCCCCCACTGAGCAGTTCTTC	CASSNRDSPTEQFF
.	18	TRBD2	TRBJ2-7	TRBV28	TGTGCCAGCAGTTCCCCAAGCTTTGAGAGCGGGAACACCTACGAGCAGTACTTC	CASSSPSFESGNTYEQYF
once	11	TRBD1	TRBJ2-3	TRBV30	TGTGCCGTGACAGGGTGGGATACGCAGTATTTT	CAVTGWDTQYF
.	14	.	TRBJ2-3	TRBV28	TGTGCCAGCAGTTTACCCCTTGGCGCAGATACGCAGTATTTT	CASSLPLGADTQYF
few	16	.	TRBJ1-5	TRBV6-1	TGTGCCAGCAGTGAAGCCAGGGGATTAGGCAATCAGCCCCAGCATTTT	CASSEARGLGNQPQHF
few	14	TRBD2	TRBJ2-7	TRBV5-1	TGCGCCAGCAGCGGCGGGACTAGCGGCTACGAGCAGTACTTC	CASSGGTSGYEQYF
.	15	TRBD2	TRBJ2-2	TRBV28	TGTGCCAGCAGACCTAGCGGGATTTACACCGGGGAGCTGTTTTTT	CASRPSGIYTGELFF
.	13	.	TRBJ1-1	TRBV29-1	TGCAGCGTTGAGGGAATTCTTGGGGGTGAAGCTTTCTTT	CSVEGILGGEAFF
.	15	TRBD1	TRBJ2-2	TRBV5-1	TGCGCCAGCAGCTTCGGGACAGCGAACACCGGGGAGCTGTTTTTT	CASSFGTANTGELFF
few	14	TRBD2	TRBJ2-7	TRBV7-3	TGTGCCAGCAGCTTAGCGGGAGGGCCGTACGAGCAGTACTTC	CASSLAGGPYEQYF
.	18	.	TRBJ2-2	TRBV7-2	TGTGCCAGCAGCCAAATAGGTGATGCGGAGCTTCCTACCGGGGAGCTGTTTTTT	CASSQIGDAELPTGELFF
.	15	.	TRBJ2-2	TRBV28	TGTGCCAGCAGTAGCGGACGCTCCAGGGACGGGGAGCTGTTTTTT	CASSSGRSRDGELFF
.	13	.	TRBJ2-5	TRBV6-1	TGTGCCAGCAGGAGGGGCAGCGGAGAGACCCAGTACTTC	CASRRGSGETQYF
.	14	.	TRBJ1-5	TRBV28	TGTGCCAGCAGCCCTTATGTTGACAGCCAGCCCCAGCATTTT	CASSPYVDSQPQHF
many	14	.	TRBJ2-7	TRBV6-1	TGTGCCAGCCAGGGGGGTCAACGGATCTACGAGCAGTACTTC	CASQGGQRIYEQYF
.	14	TRBD2	TRBJ2-7	TRBV6-5	TGTGCCAGCAGCCCCCTAGCGGGAGGATTCGAGCAGTACTTC	CASSPLAGGFEQYF
once	15	.	TRBJ2-7	TRBV6-6	TGTGCCAGCAGCCAGGGACACCCAGGCCCCTACGAGCAGTACTTC	CASSQGHPGPYEQYF
.	11	.	TRBJ1-4	TRBV28	TGTGCCAGCAGATCGGGGGCAGAGGTGTTTTTT	CASRSGAEVFF
.	14	.	TRBJ1-4	TRBV2	TGTGCCAGCAAGGGTACAGCCAATAATGAAAAACTGTTTTTT	CASKGTANNEKLFF
.	14	.	TRBJ1-1	TRBV9	TGTGCCAGCAGCGTAGCCGCCCGGGGGACTGAAGCTTTCTTT	CASSVAARGTEAFF
.	15	TRBD2	TRBJ2-7	TRBV6-1	TGTGCCAGCAGAAGGGCTAGCGGGTACTCCTACGAGCAGTACTTC	CASRRASGYSYEQYF
once	13	TRBD2	TRBJ2-7	TRBV7-3	TGTGCCAGCAGCCCCGCGAGCGGGATCGAGCAGTACTTC	CASSPASGIEQYF
.	13	.	TRBJ1-1	TRBV5-8	TGTGCCAGCAGCTCGATCCTACTGAGCAATGCTTTCTTT	CASSSILLSNAFF
.	14	.	TRBJ2-1	TRBV5-1	TGCGCCAGCAGCAGTCTCGAGTCCTACAATGAGCAGTTCTTC	CASSSLESYNEQFF
once	16	.	TRBJ1-5	TRBV27	TGTGCCAGCAGCCGAGAGCGAGGGAGAGGGAATCAGCCCCAGCATTTT	CASSRERGRGNQPQHF
.	17	TRBD2	TRBJ2-7	TRBV10-1	TGCGCCAGCAGTAAAAGACTAGCGGGAGGGCGCACCTACGAGCAGTACTTC	CASSKRLAGGRTYEQYF
.	13	.	TRBJ1-4	TRBV6-5	TGTGCCAGCAGGACGTCTGGTGGGGCTGAACTGTTTTTT	CASRTSGGAELFF
.	13	.	TRBJ2-4	TRBV5-1	TGCGCCAGCAGCTCCGGTGGGATAGACATTCAGTACTTC	CASSSGGIDIQYF
.	15	TRBD2	TRBJ2-1	TRBV13	TGTGCCAGCAGCTTGGGGCTAGCGGGAGGATATGAGCAGTTCTTC	CASSLGLAGGYEQFF
.	13	TRBD1	TRBJ1-5	TRBV28	TGTGCCAGTCGGACAGGGGGCATTCAGCCCCAGCATTTT	CASRTGGIQPQHF
.	12	.	TRBJ2-7	TRBV28	TGTGCCAGCAGTTCCCCGGGGGTCGAGCAGTACTTC	CASSSPGVEQYF
.	15	TRBD1	TRBJ2-3	TRBV18	TGTGCCAGCTCGCCTGGACAGGGGTCTGCAGATACGCAGTATTTT	CASSPGQGSADTQYF
.	15	.	TRBJ2-7	TRBV11-2	TGTGCCAGCAGCCCCGCTAGGCAGAGCTCCTACGAGCAGTACTTC	CASSPARQSSYEQYF
.	11	TRBD2	TRBJ2-5	TRBV29-1	TGCAGCGTTGGGACTAGGCAGAACCAGTACTTC	CSVGTRQNQYF
.	14	TRBD2	TRBJ2-1	TRBV6-4	TGTGCCAGCAGCCGGACTAGCGGACACAATGAGCAGTTCTTC	CASSRTSGHNEQFF
many	14	.	TRBJ2-2	TRBV29-1	TGCAGCGTTGAAGATCGAGGGGTCATCGGGGAGCTGTTTTTT	CSVEDRGVIGELFF
.	15	TRBD2	TRBJ2-3	TRBV5-1	TGCGCCAGCAGCTTGGATAGCGGGAGCATAGATACGCAGTATTTT	CASSLDSGSIDTQYF
.	15	.	TRBJ1-1	TRBV29-1	TGCAGCGGGACTTCAGGGTGGGCAATGGGCACTGAAGCTTTCTTT	CSGTSGWAMGTEAFF
.	14	TRBD1	TRBJ1-5	TRBV11-2	TGTGCCAGCAGCTACCGGGGACAGGGAGAGTCCCAGCATTTT	CASSYRGQGESQHF
.	16	TRBD1	TRBJ1-5	TRBV5-8	TGTGCCAGCAACCCTAGCTCCGGGACAGGGGGTCAGCCCCAGCATTTT	CASNPSSGTGGQPQHF
.	15	.	TRBJ2-2	TRBV5-1	TGCGCCAGCAGCTCCCGACAGGATAACACCGGGGAGCTGTTTTTT	CASSSRQDNTGELFF
.	12	.	TRBJ2-2	TRBV7-3	TGTGCCAGCAGCTTATTCGGCGGGGAGCTGTTTTTT	CASSLFGGELFF
once	16	TRBD1	TRBJ1-4	TRBV7-9	TGTGCCAGCAGCCTCGGGGAGGGACAGGGGAATGAAAAACTGTTTTTT	CASSLGEGQGNEKLFF